Below, one T cell receptor (beta chain) is given with its context. TCRdb's copy holds only in-frame clones and misses some; the assay was immunoSEQ multiplex PCR. The data show 230,000 or so clones, about 95% seen once. These data are taken from a study of control samples from healthy donors and cancer patients. From germline, CDR1 is LNHNV and CDR2 YYDKDF (reference sequence). This CDR3 is 14 amino acids long. Trimming cost V 0 bases and J 1 base, with 6 bases left between them. Sequences were obtained from blood. The V and J genes are TRBV15 and TRBJ1-1; D remains unclear. The receptor was isolated from a man aged 45 to 65 in good health. In DNA form, the CDR3 reads TGTGCCACCAGCAGAGATTTGAGGAACACTGAAGCTTTCTTT. As protein: CATSRDLRNTEAFF.